Shown below are 23 T cell receptor beta chains from a single sample sequenced in a study of somatic mutations in cytotoxic T cells in rheumatoid arthritis. Assay used: immunoSEQ multiplex PCR; TCRdb lists only in-frame clones, some missing. The sample has under 20,000 clones; around 83% are singletons. Sequenced sample: CD8+ T cells sorted from blood. These receptors came from an adult with rheumatoid arthritis.

The chain recombines TRBV11-1 with TRBJ1-1; D uncertain. Germline V lookup: CDR1 SGHAT, CDR2 FQDESV (reference sequence). V lost 3 bases and J 4 bases, leaving 9 bases between the germline ends. CDR3 length: 13 amino acids. This CDR3 is CASSFWEGTEAFF. The CDR3 DNA reads TGTGCCAGCAGCTTCTGGGAGGGCACTGAAGCTTTCTTT.

The chain combines TRBV10-2 with TRBJ1-2, with 9 bases identical to TRBD1. Germline V gives CDR1 WSHSY, CDR2 SAAADI. Unmatched junction bases numbered 5, after V lost 5 bases and J lost 4 bases. CDR3 length equals 14 residues. This CDR3 reads CASSLTGGSYGYTF. The CDR3 region has the DNA TGCGCCAGCAGTCTGACAGGGGGATCCTATGGCTACACCTTC.

This chain links TRBV15 with TRBJ2-2, with D uncertain. CDR1 and CDR2 from the germline V gene are LNHNV and YYDKDF (reference sequence). CDR3 length: 14 residues. V was shortened by 8 bases and J by 0 bases, with 10 bases between the two germline ends. This chain's CDR3 is CATVPSTNTGELFF. CDR3 nucleotide sequence: TGTGCCACCGTTCCTTCGACGAACACCGGGGAGCTGTTTTTT.

The chain recombines TRBV11-3 with TRBJ2-7; D is uncertain. The V gene's germline CDR1 is SGHNT and CDR2 YENEEA. The CDR3 is made up of 15 amino acids. Trimming stripped 4 bases from V and 2 bases from J, with 15 bases between. The DNA of the CDR3 is TGTGCCAGCAGCTCCCGAATGGACGGACCCTACGAGCAGTACTTC. It translates to CASSSRMDGPYEQYF.

CDR3 nucleotides: TGCAGCGTTGAAGATCGGGCCCGGGCAGGCTACGAGCAGTACTTC. As protein: CSVEDRARAGYEQYF. The chain combines TRBV29-1 with TRBJ2-7; D unclear. The germline CDR1 and CDR2 sequences are SQVTM and ANQGSEA. Trimming took off 0 bases at V and 3 bases at J, with 15 bases between the two ends. The CDR3 runs to 15 residues.

This clone was recorded once. This chain joins TRBV9 and TRBJ1-4; D may be TRBD1 (5 bases). The ends were cut back, 0 bases at V and 8 bases at J, with 11 bases in the middle. The CDR3 runs 14 residues. CDR1 SGDLS and CDR2 YYNGEE come from the germline V gene. The CDR3 DNA sequence: TGTGCCAGCAGCGTAGGAGGGTCAGGGGAAAAACTGTTTTTT. Encoded protein: CASSVGGSGEKLFF.

This chain joins TRBV10-2 and TRBJ1-5; the match to TRBD1 covers 10 bases. The germline V gene encodes CDR1 WSHSY and CDR2 SAAADI. CDR3 length equals 17 residues. With 6 bases clipped from V and 7 bases from J, the junction kept 15 bases outside the gene matches. This chain's CDR3 is CASSAVEWTGGGQPQHF. DNA of the CDR3: TGCGCCAGCAGCGCAGTTGAGTGGACAGGGGGTGGGCAGCCCCAGCATTTT.

The CDR3: CASSGGGGSSTGELFF. The CDR3 region has the DNA TGCGCCAGCAGTGGAGGAGGCGGGAGTAGCACCGGGGAGCTGTTTTTT. The chain is built from TRBV10-1 and TRBJ2-2; 7 bases are a match to TRBD2. After removal of 4 bases from V and 4 bases from J, the junction contained 9 bases not matched to a gene. The germline V gene has CDR1 WNHNN and CDR2 SYGVQD (reference sequence). The length of the CDR3 is 16 residues.

The gene calls are TRBV20-1 and TRBJ1-1; no reliable D call. Trimming cost V 0 bases and J 5 bases, with 4 bases left between them. The CDR3 is made up of 11 amino acids. Germline V gene sequence: CDR1 DFQATT, CDR2 SNEGSKA (reference sequence). The CDR3 region has the DNA TGCAGTGCTAGAGAAGGTACTGAAGCTTTCTTT. This gives the protein CSAREGTEAFF.

The rearrangement uses TRBV7-9 and TRBJ1-6, with TRBD1 as a possible D gene (6 bases). There are 19 residues in the CDR3. Germline V gives CDR1 SEHNR, CDR2 FQNEAQ (reference sequence). The V and J ends lost 5 bases and 0 bases respectively, with 20 bases between them. The CDR3 here is CASSPVDSLQTSYNSPLHF. CDR3 nucleotides: TGTGCCAGCAGCCCTGTGGACAGCTTACAAACCTCCTATAATTCACCCCTCCACTTT.

This clone occurred once. DNA of the CDR3: TGTGCCAGCAGCACACAGGATAGCAATCAGCCCCAGCATTTT. Its protein is CASSTQDSNQPQHF. This chain connects TRBV9 to TRBJ1-5, with D perhaps matching TRBD1 (5 bases). Deletions cut 4 bases from V and 0 bases from J, with 8 bases between. CDR3 length: 14 amino acids. Germline assignment: CDR1 SGDLS and CDR2 YYNGEE.

The CDR3 coding sequence is TGTGCCAGCTCACCCTCCAGGGACAATGGCTACACCTTC. Its protein product is CASSPSRDNGYTF. V usage is TRBV18 and J usage is TRBJ1-2; D may be TRBD1 (6 bases). Per germline, CDR1 KGHSH and CDR2 LQKENI. CDR3 length equals 13 residues. V dropped 3 bases and J dropped 6 bases, with 11 bases sitting between them.

In this sample, this clone turned up a few times. V is TRBV7-9 and J is TRBJ2-2; D is undetermined. The CDR3 has 12 amino acids. V lost 1 base, J lost 6 bases, and 3 bases lay in between. Germline V gives CDR1 SEHNR, CDR2 FQNEAQ (reference sequence). This CDR3 is CASSLESGELFF. The CDR3 DNA reads as TGTGCCAGCAGCTTAGAGTCCGGGGAGCTGTTTTTT.

The chain joins TRBV27 to TRBJ2-5; D remains ambiguous. CDR3 length: 11 amino acids. CDR1 MNHEY and CDR2 SMNVEV come from the germline V gene (reference sequence). Trimming removed 7 bases from V and 4 bases from J, with 7 bases in between. The CDR3 loop reads CASTIPETQYF. The CDR3 coding sequence is TGTGCCAGCACAATTCCAGAGACCCAGTACTTC.

The chain couples TRBV13 to TRBJ2-5, with D maybe TRBD2 (5 bases). The CDR3 is 14 amino acids. Germline lookup yields CDR1 PRHDT and CDR2 FYEKMQ (reference sequence). The V and J ends lost 2 bases and 4 bases respectively, with 11 bases between them. Here the CDR3 reads CASSLLVGIETQYF. CDR3 DNA sequence: TGTGCCAGCAGCTTATTGGTCGGGATAGAGACCCAGTACTTC.

The chain is built from TRBV5-6 and TRBJ1-2; D is perhaps TRBD1 (5 bases). Trimming stripped 2 bases from V and 6 bases from J, with 8 bases between. Per germline, CDR1 SGHDT and CDR2 YYEEEE. The CDR3 is 12 amino acids. DNA for the CDR3: TGTGCCAGCAGCTTTGGGGGTAATGGCTACACCTTC. Translating it yields CASSFGGNGYTF.

This clone has just a few counts. The chain links TRBV29-1 to TRBJ1-2; TRBD1 might be the D (6 bases). Germline CDR1 SQVTM, CDR2 ANQGSEA. Trimming removed 7 bases at V and 8 bases at J, with 14 bases between. This CDR3 comprises 11 residues. The CDR3 DNA reads TGCAGCGCGTCGGGGGCGCGAGGCTACACCTTC. It is translated as CSASGARGYTF.

V is TRBV5-5 and J is TRBJ1-1, with 8 bases lining up with TRBD1. V was pared by 0 bases and J by 0 bases, with 7 bases of the junction left unmatched. The germline gives CDR1 SGHKS, CDR2 YYEKEE (reference sequence). This CDR3 spans 17 amino acids. The CDR3 reads CASSLVDRVGVNTEAFF. In nucleotides, the CDR3 is TGTGCCAGCAGCTTGGTGGACAGGGTAGGAGTGAACACTGAAGCTTTCTTT.

V is TRBV27 and J is TRBJ1-2; D might be TRBD1 (5 bases). The CDR3 spans 14 residues. The V gene's germline CDR1 is MNHEY and CDR2 SMNVEV (reference sequence). Trimming took 8 bases from V and 2 from J, leaving 15 bases between them. CDR3 loop: CASSPGGENYGYTF. The CDR3 DNA reads as TGTGCCAGCTCCCCGGGGGGGGAGAACTATGGCTACACCTTC.

Here the CDR3 DNA reads TGCGCCAGCAGCTTGGAACTCACAGGGGGATGGAACGAGCAGTACTTC. It encodes CASSLELTGGWNEQYF. V and J are TRBV5-1 and TRBJ2-7, with 8 nucleotides matching TRBD1. Germline V gene lookup returns CDR1 SGHRS and CDR2 YFSETQ. With V trimmed by 0 bases and J by 5 bases, 10 bases remained unmatched. This CDR3 comprises 16 residues.

This sequence joins TRBV13 and TRBJ2-2; D may be TRBD1 or TRBD2 (5 bases each). This CDR3 comprises 16 residues. With 5 bases removed from V and 7 bases from J, the gap between germline ends came to 20 bases. CDR1 is PRHDT, CDR2 FYEKMQ, per germline (reference sequence). The CDR3 DNA reads as TGTGCCAGCAGCCCAAGCGGCAGGGCGATGATCGGGGAGCTGTTTTTT. The encoded protein is CASSPSGRAMIGELFF.

The table lists this clone with a few counts. This chain connects TRBV4-1 to TRBJ2-7; D possibly uses TRBD1 or TRBD2 (5 bases each). There are 13 residues in the CDR3. The V and J ends lost 2 bases and 4 bases respectively, with 9 bases between them. Germline loops: CDR1 MGHRA, CDR2 YSYEKL. The CDR3 region is CASSQTGGYEQYF. The CDR3 nucleotides are TGCGCCAGCAGCCAAACTGGGGGATACGAGCAGTACTTC.

This clone came up a few times. V usage is TRBV7-6 and J usage is TRBJ2-7; 10 positions agree with TRBD1. The V gene end was trimmed by 5 bases and the J gene end by 4 bases; junction bases not matched to a gene: 8. The germline V gene has CDR1 SGHVS and CDR2 FNYEAQ. This CDR3 region has 15 residues. The CDR3 nucleotides are TGTGCCAGCAGCGTGGGGGACAGGGGATCATACGAGCAGTACTTC. Its translation: CASSVGDRGSYEQYF.